Below, 27 T cell receptor beta chains from the same sample are listed, as sequenced in a study of shared clonotypes between healthy human individuals. CD45RO negativity and positive selection for CCR7 defined naive CD8 cells, a population that excluded terminally differentiated effector memory CD45RA+ cells. The data were produced by immunoSEQ multiplex PCR, yet TCRdb's version contains in-frame clones alone and is incomplete. The profile shows about 800,000 clones, just over 95% of them singletons. Sequenced material: naive CD8+ T cells sorted from blood. These TCRs come from a man aged 25 to 40 in good health.

The chain carries TRBV11-2 and TRBJ2-1; possible D gene TRBD2, 5 bases. CDR3 length: 18 residues. The ends were cut back, 1 base at V and 0 bases at J, with 16 bases in the middle. The germline V gene has CDR1 SGHAT and CDR2 FQNNGV. The CDR3 region has the DNA TGTGCCAGCAGCTTAGGCAAAGAGCGGAGACCCTCCTACAATGAGCAGTTCTTC. As protein: CASSLGKERRPSYNEQFF.

The chain couples TRBV7-9 to TRBJ1-2; D gene uncertain. The CDR3 covers 14 residues. V lost 5 bases to trimming and J lost 8 bases, with 18 bases between them. Germline V gene sequence: CDR1 SEHNR, CDR2 FQNEAQ (reference sequence). CDR3 region: CASSPPEGERGYTF. DNA of the CDR3: TGTGCCAGCAGCCCCCCGGAGGGCGAACGCGGCTACACCTTC.

The chain couples TRBV5-1 to TRBJ1-1; D is possibly TRBD1 (5 bases). The V gene's germline CDR1 is SGHRS and CDR2 YFSETQ. Trimming pared 9 bases from V and 8 bases from J, leaving 26 bases between. The CDR3 length is 15 residues. As DNA, the CDR3 is TGCGCCACCAGTTGGGACCTTGGGATCGACAGAGAAGCTTTCTTT. It encodes CATSWDLGIDREAFF.

The V and J genes are TRBV7-2 and TRBJ1-2; possibly TRBD1 for D (5 bases). Trimming pared 5 bases from V and 3 bases from J, leaving 16 bases between. Germline-derived CDR1 and CDR2 are SGHTA and FQGNSA. The CDR3 is made up of 15 amino acids. The CDR3 sequence is CASSPNRGWDYGYTF. The CDR3 coding sequence is TGTGCCAGCAGCCCAAACCGGGGGTGGGACTATGGCTACACCTTC. The full variable domain, with the rest looked up from reference TRBV7-2 and TRBJ1-2, is GAGVSQSPSNKVTEKGKDVELRCDPISGHTALYWYRQSLGQGLEFLIYFQGNSAPDKSGLPSDRFSAERTGGSVSTLTIQRTQQEDSAVYLCASSPNRGWDYGYTFGSGTRLTVV.

V usage is TRBV7-6 and J usage is TRBJ2-1, with 7 bases that match TRBD2. Germline CDR1 and CDR2: SGHVS and FNYEAQ. With V trimmed by 5 bases and J by 4 bases, 8 bases remained unmatched. The CDR3 length is 15 residues. For the CDR3, the DNA is TGTGCCAGCAGCCTCGGCGGGAGTGCTTACAATGAGCAGTTCTTC. This gives the protein CASSLGGSAYNEQFF.

This sequence joins TRBV6-7 and TRBJ1-4; D uncertain. TRBV6-7 is reported as an ORF; its role is uncertain. V lost 6 bases to trimming and J lost 3 bases, with 14 bases between them. The CDR3 has 15 residues. The CDR3 loop reads CASSYRALANEKLFF. DNA for the CDR3: TGTGCCAGCAGCTACCGGGCTCTAGCTAATGAAAAACTGTTTTTT.

The rearrangement joins TRBV6-6 to TRBJ1-1, with 7 nucleotides matching TRBD1. Germline V gives CDR1 MNHNY, CDR2 SVGAGI (reference sequence). The V gene end was trimmed by 2 bases and the J gene end by 4 bases; junction bases not matched to a gene: 7. CDR3 length equals 15 residues. The CDR3 nucleotides read TGTGCCAGCAGTTACCGGACAGGTAGTGGCACTGAAGCTTTCTTT. It translates to CASSYRTGSGTEAFF.

On this clone itself: Just one base apart from a much larger clone, this may be a read error. The sample has other DNA sequences that encode this CDR3 too. The J gene is TRBJ2-7, the V gene TRBV7-2; no definite D call. V lost 4 bases and J 0 bases, leaving 4 bases between the germline ends. The CDR3 has 12 amino acids. The germline V gene has CDR1 SGHTA and CDR2 FQGNSA. The CDR3 loop reads CASSSVSYEQYF. CDR3 nucleotides: TGTGCCAGCAGCTCCGTCTCCTACGAGCAGTACTTC.

As for this clone: Other nucleotide sequences from this sample produce the same CDR3. The chain employs TRBV27 and TRBJ1-1; 8 bases fit TRBD1. This CDR3 contains 14 residues. The V segment lost 5 bases and the J segment 1 base; nucleotides outside the gene matches: 3. Germline CDR1 and CDR2: MNHEY and SMNVEV (reference sequence). The CDR3 DNA is TGTGCCAGCAGTCTCGGGACAGGGAACACTGAAGCTTTCTTT. Translated: CASSLGTGNTEAFF.

The genes are TRBV5-8 and TRBJ1-2, with D unresolved. CDR1 SGHTS and CDR2 YDEGEE come from the germline V gene. This CDR3 comprises 13 residues. V lost 4 bases, J lost 0 bases, and 7 bases lay in between. The CDR3 spells CASSGRTNYGYTF. The CDR3 DNA reads as TGTGCCAGCAGCGGGAGAACTAACTATGGCTACACCTTC.

The chain couples TRBV5-4 to TRBJ2-7; TRBD2 matches 12 bases. The CDR3 totals 16 residues. Germline CDR1 SGHNT, CDR2 YYREEE (reference sequence). V was pared by 3 bases and J by 2 bases, with 6 bases of the junction left unmatched. CDR3 residues: CASSSGLAGITYEQYF. In DNA form, the CDR3 reads TGTGCCAGCAGCTCTGGACTAGCGGGGATAACCTACGAGCAGTACTTC.

This clone was observed a few times. The CDR3 spells CASSLGAGPRAYEQYF. The CDR3 DNA sequence: TGTGCCAGCAGCTTAGGAGCGGGGCCCAGGGCCTACGAGCAGTACTTC. V gene TRBV7-2 combines with J gene TRBJ2-7; TRBD2 agrees at 7 bases. The CDR3 runs 16 residues. The germline gives CDR1 SGHTA, CDR2 FQGNSA. Trimming removed 1 base from V and 2 bases from J; junction bases left unmatched: 8.

J is TRBJ2-7 and V is TRBV28; D remains ambiguous. Germline CDR1 MDHEN, CDR2 SYDVKM. V lost 10 bases, J lost 5 bases, and 12 bases lay in between. The CDR3 covers 11 residues. CDR3 sequence reads: CATCGTNEQYF. Here the CDR3 DNA reads TGTGCCACCTGTGGAACCAACGAGCAGTACTTC.

The table lists this clone with a count of one. The V and J genes are TRBV5-6 and TRBJ2-3, with a weak D call TRBD1 (6 bases). Germline V lookup: CDR1 SGHDT, CDR2 YYEEEE. V was trimmed by 4 bases and J by 0 bases, leaving 15 bases between them. There are 16 residues in the CDR3. CDR3 in amino acids: CASSPYPGASTDTQYF. CDR3 bases: TGTGCCAGCAGCCCCTACCCAGGGGCGAGCACAGATACGCAGTATTTT. The complete variable domain, with remaining parts taken from reference TRBV5-6 and TRBJ2-3, reads DAGVTQSPTHLIKTRGQQVTLRCSPKSGHDTVSWYQQALGQGPQFIFQYYEEEERQRGNFPDRFSGHQFPNYSSELNVNALLLGDSALYLCASSPYPGASTDTQYFGPGTRLTVL.

This sequence joins TRBV5-1 and TRBJ2-7, with D possibly matching TRBD2 (6 bases). CDR1 and CDR2 (germline): SGHRS, YFSETQ. The CDR3 spans 15 residues. Trimming pared 2 bases from V and 6 bases from J, leaving 18 bases between. The CDR3 reads CASSFTGTPPGEQYF. CDR3 DNA sequence: TGCGCCAGCAGCTTTACCGGGACTCCTCCAGGCGAGCAGTACTTC.

V is TRBV27 and J is TRBJ2-3; the D gene is possibly TRBD1 (8 bases). Trimming pared 4 bases from V and 5 bases from J, leaving 13 bases between. CDR1 MNHEY and CDR2 SMNVEV come from the germline V gene (reference sequence). This CDR3 is 14 amino acids long. The CDR3 spells CASSSYRGGDTQYF. DNA of the CDR3: TGTGCCAGCAGTTCCTACAGGGGGGGAGATACGCAGTATTTT.

The V gene is TRBV7-9, the J gene TRBJ1-2; D call uncertain. This CDR3 spans 12 amino acids. Germline lookup yields CDR1 SEHNR and CDR2 FQNEAQ (reference sequence). With 6 bases removed from V and 3 bases from J, the gap between germline ends came to 8 bases. This CDR3 reads CASRGLDYGYTF. The CDR3 DNA reads as TGTGCCAGCAGGGGTCTTGACTATGGCTACACCTTC.

This chain uses TRBV15 with TRBJ2-7; TRBD2 matches 8 bases. J lost 6 bases, V lost 1 base, and 11 bases had no gene match. Germline CDR1 reads LNHNV; CDR2 reads YYDKDF (reference sequence). This CDR3 is 16 amino acids long. The CDR3 DNA sequence: TGTGCCACCAGCAGAGTTCTAGCGGGTCGCTCGTCCGAGCAGTACTTC. It encodes CATSRVLAGRSSEQYF.

The chain joins TRBV2 to TRBJ2-1; tentatively, D is TRBD2 (5 bases). V dropped 7 bases and J dropped 8 bases, with 12 bases sitting between them. Germline assignment: CDR1 SNHLY and CDR2 FYNNEI. This CDR3 region has 12 residues. CDR3 DNA sequence: TGTGCCAGCAAGGAGGCGGAGGATGAGCAGTTCTTC. Translation gives CASKEAEDEQFF. Looking up the rest from reference TRBV2 and TRBJ2-1 gives the full variable domain: EPEVTQTPSHQVTQMGQEVILRCVPISNHLYFYWYRQILGQKVEFLVSFYNNEISEKSEIFDDQFSVERPDGSNFTLKIRSTKLEDSAMYFCASKEAEDEQFFGPGTRLTVL.

The rearrangement joins TRBV6-5 to TRBJ1-3; D is ambiguous. This CDR3 is built from 15 residues. V was cut by 5 bases and J by 0 bases, with 11 bases left in between. From germline, CDR1 is MNHEY and CDR2 SVGAGI. For the CDR3, the DNA is TGTGCCAGCAGTCTACCCGGTAGCTCTGGAAACACCATATATTTT. As protein: CASSLPGSSGNTIYF.

The chain uses TRBV27 and TRBJ2-7; 12 bases map to TRBD2. Germline CDR1 MNHEY, CDR2 SMNVEV (reference sequence). Losses at the gene ends were 2 bases for V and 6 bases for J; bases not matched to a gene: 5. The length of the CDR3 is 15 residues. The CDR3 DNA reads TGTGCCAGCAGTTTAGGAGGACTAGCGGGGACCGAGCAGTACTTC. This codes for CASSLGGLAGTEQYF.

V is TRBV5-4 and J is TRBJ2-3, with D perhaps TRBD2 (6 bases). The CDR3 runs 15 residues. Deletions cut 4 bases from V and 1 base from J, with 13 bases between. Germline V lookup: CDR1 SGHNT, CDR2 YYREEE (reference sequence). The CDR3 sequence: CASSRRAEGTDTQYF. The DNA for the CDR3 is TGTGCCAGCAGCCGGAGGGCGGAGGGCACAGATACGCAGTATTTT.

The V call is TRBV19, the J call TRBJ2-7; D is possibly TRBD1 (5 bases). The germline V gene has CDR1 LNHDA and CDR2 SQIVND (reference sequence). This CDR3 is built from 13 residues. Trimming removed 6 bases from V and 4 bases from J, with 13 bases in between. CDR3 coding DNA: TGTGCCAGTAGCCCTCCGGACAAGTACGAGCAGTACTTC. Translation gives CASSPPDKYEQYF.

The chain links TRBV7-6 to TRBJ2-7, with unresolved D. V dropped 0 bases and J dropped 7 bases, with 13 bases sitting between them. The CDR3 spans 14 residues. Germline loops: CDR1 SGHVS, CDR2 FNYEAQ. The CDR3 nucleotides are TGTGCCAGCAGCTTAGCCTCGTCCGGGTGGGAGCAGTACTTC. Translated, it gives CASSLASSGWEQYF. Full variable domain (remainder filled in from reference TRBV7-6 and TRBJ2-7): GAGVSQSPRYKVTKRGQDVALRCDPISGHVSLYWYRQALGQGPEFLTYFNYEAQQDKSGLPNDRFSAERPEGSISTLTIQRTEQRDSAMYRCASSLASSGWEQYFGPGTRLTVT.

V and J are TRBV5-1 and TRBJ2-7, with D unresolved. The CDR3 has 17 amino acids. The V gene lost 5 bases and the J gene lost 1 base, with 22 bases spanning the gap. Germline V CDR1 and CDR2: SGHRS, YFSETQ. The CDR3: CASSWPIEAETSYEQYF. DNA of the CDR3: TGCGCCAGCAGTTGGCCCATTGAGGCGGAAACGTCCTACGAGCAGTACTTC.

This clone was seen a single time. The chain employs TRBV19 and TRBJ2-3; weak D call: TRBD2 (6 bases). Trimming pared 2 bases from V and 1 base from J, leaving 16 bases between. CDR1 LNHDA and CDR2 SQIVND come from the germline V gene (reference sequence). The CDR3 sequence is 17 residues long. CDR3: CASSIFRDSPRTDTQYF. The CDR3 coding sequence is TGTGCCAGTAGTATATTCCGGGACTCCCCTCGCACAGATACGCAGTATTTT.

The chain uses TRBV7-9 and TRBJ2-7, with 7 nucleotides matching TRBD2. V shed 4 bases and J 7 bases; nucleotides not matched to a gene: 4. The CDR3 is 12 residues long. Germline V gene lookup returns CDR1 SEHNR and CDR2 FQNEAQ (reference sequence). The CDR3 DNA sequence: TGTGCCAGCAGCTCGACAGCGGGAGAGCAGTACTTC. Protein: CASSSTAGEQYF.